The source of this T cell receptor beta chain is a study of glioma-infiltrating T cells. About the research overall: Samples included WHO grade II oligodendrogliomas or astrocytomas and initial-diagnosis grade IV glioblastomas. Before surgery, glioma patients received dexamethasone for at most six days. Study outcomes and limitations: CDR3 overlap between tissue and blood was very small. Gliomas, especially low-grade, showed above-expected tissue-blood divergence; non-neoplastic patients showed below.

CDR3 length: 13 amino acids. Trimming removed 7 bases from V and 6 bases from J, with 16 bases in between. CDR1 is MGHDK and CDR2 is SYGVNS in the germline V gene. This clonotype was seen only once. Its antigen is unknown. A much bigger clone sits one base away, suggesting this may be a read error. TCR alpha and beta CDR3 regions were amplified from RNA using iRepertoire nested multiplex PCR. MiXCR, run by TCRdb on the multiplex PCR reads, gives a single entry per CDR3 protein. The top ten hold around 11% of the sample, which has 300,000 to 450,000 distinct CDR3 sequences, 41% seen once. What was sequenced was glioma tissue, nonneoplastic brain tissue, or PBMCs (not recorded which). This TCR came from a human donor with low-grade glioma or glioblastoma, undergoing nonglioma brain surgery, or in good health (not recorded which). The chain is built from TRBV25-1 and TRBJ2-7; D is unclear. CDR3 DNA: TGTGCCAGCACCTCGGGCCTGTGGGGCGAGCAGTACTTC. This encodes CASTSGLWGEQYF.